The 15 T cell receptor beta chains reported below all come from one sample, sequenced in a study of cytomegalovirus exposure and HLA in healthy donors. In the PCR, 60 Vbeta and 13 Jbeta primers were used. Profiling relied on immunoSEQ multiplex PCR, and the TCRdb table lists in-frame clones only, not all of them. The repertoire holds 85,000 to 130,000 clones, with 75% to 85% as singletons. Sequencing was done on a sample of PBMCs. These receptors all come from a woman aged 18 to 35 in good health and CMV-seronegative.

The chain is built from TRBV28 and TRBJ2-5; 7 positions match TRBD1. The better agreement between TRBJ2-7 and the DNA end casts doubt on the J call. The CDR3 extends over 15 amino acids. Germline V CDR1 and CDR2: MDHEN, SYDVKM. Here the CDR3 reads CASSFRDRPSYEQYF. The DNA of the CDR3 is TGTGCCAGCAGTTTTCGGGACAGACCTTCCTACGAGCAGTACTTC.

The gene calls are TRBV19 and TRBJ2-4; weak D call: TRBD1 (6 bases). Trimming took 3 bases from V and 2 from J, leaving 23 bases between them. Germline V gives CDR1 LNHDA, CDR2 SQIVND (reference sequence). This CDR3 is built from 19 residues. For the CDR3, the DNA is TGTGCCAGTAGTATTTGGGGTGACAGGCCCCGAACCTCCAAAAACATTCAGTACTTC. Translation: CASSIWGDRPRTSKNIQYF.

This sequence joins TRBV7-3 and TRBJ2-3; 7 bases map to TRBD2. Germline loops: CDR1 SGHTA, CDR2 FQGTGA. The junction had 5 bases not matched to a gene; V was cut back by 3 bases and J by 2 bases. The CDR3 contains 15 residues. The CDR3 nucleotides read TGTGCCAGCAGCTTGTCCGGGACTACCACAGATACGCAGTATTTT. Translating gives CASSLSGTTTDTQYF.

The chain is built from TRBV15 and TRBJ2-1; TRBD2 agrees at 7 bases. The CDR3 consists of 16 residues. With V trimmed by 0 bases and J by 4 bases, 6 bases remained unmatched. Looked up from germline, CDR1 is LNHNV and CDR2 is YYDKDF (reference sequence). The CDR3 is CATSREGRGPYNEQFF. In DNA, the CDR3 is TGTGCCACCAGCAGAGAGGGGAGGGGACCATACAATGAGCAGTTCTTC.

The J gene is TRBJ2-7, the V gene TRBV19; D unclear. The V gene lost 5 bases and the J gene lost 0 bases, with 17 bases spanning the gap. Germline CDR1 reads LNHDA; CDR2 reads SQIVND (reference sequence). The CDR3 consists of 16 residues. Here the CDR3 reads CASSLDTETVSYEQYF. The CDR3 DNA reads as TGTGCCAGTAGTCTCGACACAGAGACGGTCTCCTACGAGCAGTACTTC.

V gene TRBV7-6 combines with J gene TRBJ2-7; 7 bases fit TRBD1. CDR1 and CDR2 from the germline V gene are SGHVS and FNYEAQ. J was trimmed by 6 bases and V by 0 bases; bases with no gene match: 8. The CDR3 runs to 15 residues. This CDR3 reads CASSLAGTEVVEQYF. CDR3 sequence (DNA): TGTGCCAGCAGCTTAGCCGGGACAGAGGTGGTCGAGCAGTACTTC.

The rearrangement joins TRBV10-3 to TRBJ2-5; 7 positions agree with TRBD1. Germline V gives CDR1 ENHRY, CDR2 SYGVKD. This CDR3 has 15 amino acids. The V gene end was trimmed by 6 bases and the J gene end by 2 bases; junction bases not matched to a gene: 9. The CDR3 nucleotides are TGTGCCATCAGCCTAGGGACAGCACAACAAGAGACCCAGTACTTC. Its translation is CAISLGTAQQETQYF.

This chain links TRBV2 with TRBJ2-7; the D gene is possibly TRBD1 (5 bases). CDR3 length: 13 amino acids. V was trimmed by 4 bases and J by 2 bases, leaving 9 bases between them. Germline CDR1 is SNHLY and CDR2 is FYNNEI. CDR3 residues: CASSAVRAYEQYF. CDR3 sequence (DNA): TGTGCCAGCAGTGCGGTCAGGGCCTACGAGCAGTACTTC.

The chain couples TRBV6-5 to TRBJ2-5; the D gene is possibly TRBD2 (5 bases). CDR3 length: 13 amino acids. V lost 5 bases to trimming and J lost 5 bases, with 12 bases between them. In germline, CDR1 is MNHEY, CDR2 SVGAGI. The CDR3 DNA reads TGTGCCAGCAGTCCTCGGGGAGAGGAGACCCAGTACTTC. Its protein is CASSPRGEETQYF.

The J gene is TRBJ2-4, the V gene TRBV28, with D possibly TRBD1 on 5 matching bases. Germline V gene data show CDR1 as MDHEN and CDR2 as SYDVKM. Trimming shortened V by 7 bases and J by 0 bases, and 13 bases separated the two germline ends. This CDR3 is built from 15 residues. Here the CDR3 reads CASIDRHQAKNIQYF. The CDR3, as DNA: TGTGCCAGCATAGACAGACACCAAGCCAAAAACATTCAGTACTTC.

The V and J genes are TRBV5-1 and TRBJ1-1; possible D gene TRBD1, 5 bases. This CDR3 has 15 amino acids. Per germline, CDR1 SGHRS and CDR2 YFSETQ. V was clipped by 2 bases and J by 3 bases, with 14 bases between them. For the CDR3, the DNA is TGCGCCAGCAGCTTCGTCAGGGTCTCGGACACTGAAGCTTTCTTT. Translation gives CASSFVRVSDTEAFF.

The V call is TRBV28, the J call TRBJ2-7; 7 bases map to TRBD2. Germline CDR1 reads MDHEN; CDR2 reads SYDVKM. With V trimmed by 2 bases and J by 7 bases, 5 bases remained unmatched. The CDR3 sequence is 13 residues long. The CDR3 region has the DNA TGTGCCAGCAGTTTAGCGGGGGTCGGGGAGCAGTACTTC. Encoded protein: CASSLAGVGEQYF.

V and J are TRBV6-6 and TRBJ2-3, with 7 bases aligning to TRBD2. This CDR3 has 16 residues. The V gene's germline CDR1 is MNHNY and CDR2 SVGAGI (reference sequence). V trimming: 6 bases; J trimming: 0 bases; junction bases outside the gene matches: 9. The CDR3 nucleotides read TGTGCCAGCAGAGCAGGGAGCGGGGCGAGCACAGATACGCAGTATTTT. Translated: CASRAGSGASTDTQYF.

The V gene is TRBV7-2, the J gene TRBJ2-3; 9 nucleotides align to TRBD2. This CDR3 has 18 amino acids. Germline V gene data show CDR1 as SGHTA and CDR2 as FQGNSA. J lost 4 bases, V lost 0 bases, and 11 bases had no gene match. The CDR3 DNA reads TGTGCCAGCAGCTTAGCTCTCATATTAGCGGGGGTCGCAGATACGCAGTATTTT. This sequence encodes CASSLALILAGVADTQYF.

This clone was recorded only once. V and J are TRBV19 and TRBJ2-7; D gene ambiguous. Germline V gene data show CDR1 as LNHDA and CDR2 as SQIVND (reference sequence). This CDR3 has 15 residues. V gave up 1 base and J gave up 3 bases, with 13 bases separating them. CDR3 amino acids: CASSIALDRVYEQYF. In DNA form, the CDR3 reads TGTGCCAGTAGTATAGCCCTCGACCGGGTCTACGAGCAGTACTTC.